A single sample is the source of the 6 T cell receptor beta chains below, sequenced in a study of technical replicates of blood from a handful of donors. Sequenced by immunoSEQ multiplex PCR; TCRdb stores in-frame clones only, minus some. Of 75,000 to 95,000 clones in the sample, over 90% were seen once. The sequencing sample was made of T cells isolated from PBMCs. The receptors come from a human donor in good health.

This sequence joins TRBV5-1 and TRBJ1-1; D unresolved. V was pared by 2 bases and J by 5 bases, with 10 bases between. Per the germline V gene, CDR1 is SGHRS and CDR2 is YFSETQ. The CDR3 loop spans 13 amino acids. The CDR3 spells CASSFLSETEAFF. The CDR3 coding sequence is TGCGCCAGCAGCTTCTTAAGCGAGACTGAAGCTTTCTTT.

This chain links TRBV5-1 with TRBJ2-5, with D possibly matching TRBD1 (6 bases). V was cut by 9 bases and J by 1 base, with 16 bases left in between. Germline V gene lookup returns CDR1 SGHRS and CDR2 YFSETQ. This CDR3 region has 14 residues. The CDR3 loop reads CATSDSTRQETQYF. DNA of the CDR3: TGCGCCACTTCGGACAGTACTCGCCAAGAGACCCAGTACTTC.

This clone was detected once. The chain couples TRBV6-1 to TRBJ2-3, with D possibly matching TRBD1 (6 bases). Trimming took 3 bases from V and 7 from J, leaving 20 bases between them. The CDR3 sequence is 16 residues long. Germline V gene data show CDR1 as MNHNS and CDR2 as SASEGT. This CDR3 reads CASSDVGTQYENTQYF. Written as DNA, the CDR3 is TGTGCCAGCAGTGACGTTGGGACACAATATGAAAATACGCAGTATTTT.

CDR3 protein: CATSQGTVNTEAFF. Here the CDR3 DNA reads TGTGCCACTTCACAGGGGACCGTGAACACTGAAGCTTTCTTT. The chain couples TRBV7-9 to TRBJ1-1; TRBD1 matches at 7 bases. Looked up from germline, CDR1 is SEHNR and CDR2 is FQNEAQ (reference sequence). V dropped 10 bases and J dropped 0; count of bases not matched to a gene: 8. CDR3 length: 14 residues. Variable domain in full (rest from reference TRBV7-9 and TRBJ1-1): DTGVSQNPRHKITKRGQNVTFRCDPISEHNRLYWYRQTLGQGPEFLTYFQNEAQLEKSRLLSDRFSAERPKGSFSTLEIQRTEQGDSAMYLCATSQGTVNTEAFFGQGTRLTVV.

This clone was seen once. The chain links TRBV6-5 to TRBJ2-5; 9 nucleotides agree with TRBD2. CDR3 length equals 16 residues. CDR1 MNHEY and CDR2 SVGAGI come from the germline V gene. V lost 4 bases and J lost 3; bases outside the gene matches: 9. The CDR3 coding sequence is TGTGCCAGCAGTTCCTTAAGCGGGGGGACCAAAGAGACCCAGTACTTC. Translated: CASSSLSGGTKETQYF.

The chain recombines TRBV5-1 with TRBJ2-6; D is unclear. Trimming removed 3 bases from V and 0 bases from J, with 4 bases in between. This CDR3 spans 14 amino acids. Germline CDR1 and CDR2: SGHRS and YFSETQ. The CDR3 bases are TGCGCCAGCAGCTCCGGCTCTGGGGCCAACGTCCTGACTTTC. Amino acid sequence: CASSSGSGANVLTF.